This T cell receptor (beta chain) came from a study of blood T cell repertoires in COVID-19 (dated by TCRdb to 2020 to 2021). Broadly, across the study: Collaborator samples came from the United States, Italy and Spain and covered acute and convalescent phases of COVID-19. Samples came from the ongoing ImmuneRACE study (first 160 participants) plus 1,254 subjects from 6 global collaborators. Where available, HLA class I and class II types were taken from metadata supplied by the sample provider and were not determined by assay-based typing. The sample metadata nearly always contained a de-identified subject ID, COVID-19 status, age in years and sex. The repertoires were released in a freely available public database meant as a resource for research on the immune response to SARS-CoV-2. The prospective study material was composed of cDNA or gDNA derived from T cells, B-cell-depleted T cells, or PBMCs. Deeply sampled blood TCRbeta repertoires from subjects exposed to, actively infected with, or recovered from COVID-19 were included in the dataset. The full study reports these points: The quantity of clinical and demographic metadata differed by source and by participant and was supplied without curation.

One collaborating source in Seattle enrolled patients while the patients were actively infected and followed the patients over time throughout the course of disease. Each collaborating institution followed its own protocols to collect whole blood in K2EDTA tubes. For TCRbeta analysis, collaborators shipped samples in one of three forms: frozen whole blood, isolated PBMCs, or DNA extracted from either of those sample types. CDR1 LGHDT and CDR2 YNNKEL are derived from the germline V gene (reference sequence). The CDR3, cysteine through phenylalanine, is 15 amino acids long. Solely the CDR3 DNA is kept, with 45 bases framed from the first base. Between the V and J ends, shortened by 1 base and 2 bases respectively, the junction contains 12 bases. The immunoSEQ Assay, a bias-controlled multiplex PCR, was used to amplify TCRbeta CDR3 regions from genomic DNA. In the paper's pipeline: The number of nucleated cells in each sample was estimated from the amplification of reference gene primers within the assay. To quantify the absolute abundance of each unique TCRbeta CDR3 rearrangement, sequence reads were collapsed and filtered. For each sample, productive Simpson clonality was calculated by taking the square root of Simpson's diversity index across productive rearrangements. TCRdb's version of the immuneACCESS table is confined to in-frame rearrangements and falls short of the full clone set. An unresolved V gene accounts for under half of the shortfall where checked; the remainder is of unknown origin. V and J calls and clone size are copied from that table; D and trimming were computed from the DNA. This sample comprises roughly 68,000 clones, roughly 87% of them detected only once. Around 3.6% of the sample comes from the top ten.

In this sample, this clone turned up once. Its antigen remains unidentified. No quality values exist for individual bases; no much larger clone is one base distant. The receptor comes from a woman aged 50 to 60 with COVID-19, enrolled during active disease. The chain links TRBV3-1 (or the pseudogene TRBV3-2) with TRBJ2-7; a tentative D call is TRBD2 (5 bases match). The source material was peripheral blood. The CDR3 reads as follows: CASSQGLSGPYEQYF. The sequence in DNA is TGTGCCAGCAGCCAAGGGTTGAGCGGACCCTACGAGCAGTACTTC.